A selection of T cell receptor beta chains follows, all from one sample in a study of blood T cell repertoires in COVID-19. Profiling relied on immunoSEQ multiplex PCR, and the TCRdb table lists in-frame clones only, not all of them. The sample holds some 230,000 clones, about 80% seen once. The sequencing input was PBMCs or T cells enriched from blood (not recorded which). The receptor source for this set is a man aged 40-49 years who had recovered from COVID-19. Each CDR3 is given with its conserved first and last residue.

j_gene,v_gene,CDR3aa
TRBJ1-5,TRBV7-2,CASSSGRNQPQHF
TRBJ2-1,TRBV7-9,CASSLGQGVGNEQFF
TRBJ2-7,TRBV5-1,CASGTGDMYEQYF
TRBJ2-1,TRBV10-2,CASRAGTSGYNEQFF
TRBJ1-2,TRBV28,CASSFPGGGAGGYTF
TRBJ2-7,TRBV6-1,CASSEGTPLVNYEQYF
TRBJ2-2,TRBV5-1,CASSPRSSANTGELFF
TRBJ2-1,TRBV6-5,CASTKTSGRGDEQFF
TRBJ1-2,TRBV13,CASNQRQVESLNYGYTF
TRBJ2-1,TRBV24-1,CATSDQGQGSYNEQFF
TRBJ1-1,TRBV2,CASSSTGNTEAFF
TRBJ1-2,TRBV7-2,CASSLGSQGNYGYTF
TRBJ1-2,TRBV3-1/TRBV3-2,CASSQASRDYGYTF
TRBJ2-1,TRBV19,CASSITGYNEQFF
TRBJ1-5,TRBV10-3,CAISPSGTGAQPQHF
TRBJ1-2,TRBV7-2,CASSFSNYGYTF
TRBJ2-7,TRBV7-2,CASSIFWTGSYEQYF
TRBJ2-7,TRBV3-1/TRBV3-2,CASSQSTGREQYF
TRBJ1-4,TRBV5-1,CASSGGNGDEKLFF
TRBJ1-1,TRBV2,CASRKRTSFEAFF
TRBJ2-5,TRBV3-1/TRBV3-2,CASSQAPGTQYF
TRBJ2-1,TRBV10-1,CASSRRETVAYNEQFF
TRBJ2-5,TRBV11-1,CASSSRLAGETQYF
TRBJ1-5,TRBV19,CASSRQGFLSNQPQHF
TRBJ2-1,TRBV5-4,CASSLKLAGASSYNEQFF
TRBJ2-1,TRBV7-3,CASSLRSSGRRDEQFF
TRBJ1-5,TRBV19,CASSMPGYSNQPQHF
TRBJ2-7,TRBV7-8,CASKSLGHSYEQYF
TRBJ2-7,TRBV6-1,CASSEDSTYEQYF
TRBJ1-2,TRBV7-9,CASSPGQGDAYGYTF
TRBJ1-3,TRBV7-8,CASSSRGHSSGNTIYF
TRBJ1-4,TRBV3-1/TRBV3-2,CASSLRLGGQMFF
TRBJ1-1,TRBV27,CASSLFGRMNTEAFF
TRBJ1-1,TRBV15,CATSRDPGSRLPEAFF
TRBJ2-7,TRBV2,CASPVGTMSTHEQYF
TRBJ2-7,TRBV6-5,CASSLQPTYEQYF
TRBJ2-5,TRBV2,CASSEKGGTGGETQYF
TRBJ2-5,TRBV4-1,CASSQGQAIQETQYF
TRBJ1-4,TRBV27,CASSLTGEVREKLFF
TRBJ2-1,TRBV2,CASSSPRASGGSPTYNEQFF
TRBJ2-5,TRBV7-3,CASSLAQSETQYF
TRBJ1-6,TRBV2,CASSVRENSPLHF
TRBJ1-2,TRBV6-2/TRBV6-3,CASSYSMNGGTF
TRBJ2-1,TRBV20-1,CSASGSGVSYNEQFF
TRBJ2-1,TRBV13,CASSSLQTGGSYNEQFF
TRBJ2-1,TRBV6-4,CASSVTSEHNEQFF
TRBJ2-3,TRBV19,CASSGTRATDTQYF
TRBJ1-1,TRBV9,CASSRFRDRNTEAFF
TRBJ2-1,TRBV5-3,CARSLLAVSSYNEQFF
TRBJ2-1,TRBV11-1,CASSPRTGTGNEQFF
TRBJ2-7,TRBV5-5,CASSQPGTEIYEQYF
TRBJ1-4,TRBV5-8,CASSLVKGNEKLFF
TRBJ2-3,TRBV7-9,CASSNEGTGGSTDTQYF